Sequencing of this TCR beta chain was carried out in a study of blood T cell repertoires in COVID-19. The length of the CDR3 is 15 residues. Germline-derived CDR1 and CDR2 are GTSNPN and SVGIG (reference sequence). The V gene end was trimmed by 0 bases and the J gene end by 7 bases; junction bases not matched to a gene: 9. Using immunoSEQ multiplex PCR, the repertoire was profiled, and TCRdb retains in-frame clones only, with some absent. The sample includes some 190,000 clones, more than 85% seen only once; the top ten take approximately 1.1%. The sequencing sample was made of peripheral blood. The J gene is TRBJ1-3, the V gene TRBV30; 7 nucleotides align to TRBD1. The TCR comes from a man aged 25 to 40 with acute or convalescent COVID-19. The CDR3 here is CAWSVGGTAGNTIYF. In DNA, the CDR3 is TGTGCCTGGAGTGTAGGGGGGACAGCCGGCAACACCATATATTTT.